This TCR beta chain emerged from a study of beta chain features in type 1 diabetes. The table lists this clone with a few counts. After removal of 4 bases from V and 11 bases from J, the junction contained 6 bases not matched to a gene. From germline, CDR1 is SGHNT and CDR2 YENEEA. CDR3 length equals 12 residues. Reverse transcription of all isolated RNA meant that expressed TCRB transcripts were sequenced. Here immunoSEQ multiplex PCR was the method, and the copy in TCRdb shows in-frame clones only, minus some. The sample has a few hundred thousand clones, more than 12% seen once. This rearrangement joins TRBV11-3 to TRBJ1-1; 8 nucleotides match TRBD1. The sequenced sample was naive CD4+ T cells from blood. The TCR originated in a woman younger than 35 in good health. This CDR3 is CASSSRTGLAFF. The CDR3 DNA is TGTGCCAGCAGCTCCCGGACAGGGCTTGCTTTCTTT.